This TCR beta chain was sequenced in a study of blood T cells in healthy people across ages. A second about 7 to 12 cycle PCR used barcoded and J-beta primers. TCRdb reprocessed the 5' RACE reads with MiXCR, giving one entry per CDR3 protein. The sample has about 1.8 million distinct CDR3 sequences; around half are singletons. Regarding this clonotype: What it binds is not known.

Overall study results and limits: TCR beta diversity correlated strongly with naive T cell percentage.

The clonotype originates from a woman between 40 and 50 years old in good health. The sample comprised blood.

DNA for the CDR3: TGTGCCAGCAGCGTAGCGTCTGTCCAGGGCTATGGCTACACCTTC. Its translation: CASSVASVQGYGYTF. The V call is TRBV9, the J call TRBJ1-2; D is possibly TRBD1 (5 bases). Trimming shortened V by 0 bases and J by 4 bases, and 13 bases separated the two germline ends. The CDR3 spans 15 residues. Germline V lookup: CDR1 SGDLS, CDR2 YYNGEE.